The 2 T cell receptor beta chains below all came from one sample that was sequenced in a study of T-cell reconstitution after alpha-beta-depleted transplantation in children (dated by TCRdb to 2016 to 2018). The time point label corresponds to: day 60 (about 2 months) after transplantation. The treatment or condition label, read with the paper, signifies: allogeneic hematopoietic cell transplantation with graft depleted of TCRalphabeta T cells and CD19 B cells. Receptors were amplified or captured by PCR. Sequencing relied on an Illumina HiSeq 2500. TCR libraries were prepared with molecular barcoding, using unique molecular identifiers to normalize TCRbeta repertoire quantification. Through fastp at Q25 and MiXCR, TCRdb rebuilt clones from the public reads, retaining in-frame beta chains. One record per CDR3 amino acid sequence lists the most common genes and DNA. In this sample the table shows about 20,000 distinct CDR3 sequences, over 10% of which occur a single time. Around 35% of the sample is taken by the ten largest.

The material sequenced was PBMCs, mostly from graft donor cells, taken 60 days after TCRalphabeta/CD19-depleted stem cell transplant. The receptors were sampled from a female patient aged 2-10 years who had a stem cell transplant for congenital amegakaryocytic thrombocytopenia, so the T cells may come from the graft donor.

This clonotype was found many times. This chain links TRBV4-1 with TRBJ2-7; D unresolved. This CDR3 spans 12 amino acids. Trimming left V 6 bases short and J 6 bases short, with 12 bases between. Germline lookup yields CDR1 MGHRA and CDR2 YSYEKL. CDR3 in amino acids: CASSLPSIEQYF. DNA of the CDR3: TGCGCCAGCAGTCTACCGTCGATCGAGCAGTACTTC.

In this sample, this clonotype turned up many times. This sequence joins TRBV20-1 and TRBJ1-5, with a weak D call TRBD1 (5 bases). CDR1 and CDR2 from the germline V gene are DFQATT and SNEGSKA (reference sequence). The V end was cut by 6 bases, the J end by 0 bases, with 15 bases between. CDR3 length equals 15 residues. This CDR3 is CSAHTGGVSNQPQHF. For the CDR3, the DNA is TGCAGTGCCCATACAGGTGGGGTTAGCAATCAGCCCCAGCATTTT.